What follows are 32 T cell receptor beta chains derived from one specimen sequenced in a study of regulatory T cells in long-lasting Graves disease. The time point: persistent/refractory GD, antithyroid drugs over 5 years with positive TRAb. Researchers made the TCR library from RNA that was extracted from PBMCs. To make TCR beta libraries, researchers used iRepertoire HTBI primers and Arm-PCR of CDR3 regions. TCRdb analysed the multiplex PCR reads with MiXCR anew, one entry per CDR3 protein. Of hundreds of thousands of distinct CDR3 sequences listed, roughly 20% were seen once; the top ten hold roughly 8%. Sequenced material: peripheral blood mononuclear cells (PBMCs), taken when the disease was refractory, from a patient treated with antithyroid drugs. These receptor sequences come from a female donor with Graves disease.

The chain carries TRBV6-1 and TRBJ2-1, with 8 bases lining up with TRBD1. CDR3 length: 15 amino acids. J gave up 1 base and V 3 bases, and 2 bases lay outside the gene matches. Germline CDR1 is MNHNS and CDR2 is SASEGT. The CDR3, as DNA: TGTGCCAGCAGTGAGGACAGGGTATCCTACAATGAGCAGTTCTTC. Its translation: CASSEDRVSYNEQFF.

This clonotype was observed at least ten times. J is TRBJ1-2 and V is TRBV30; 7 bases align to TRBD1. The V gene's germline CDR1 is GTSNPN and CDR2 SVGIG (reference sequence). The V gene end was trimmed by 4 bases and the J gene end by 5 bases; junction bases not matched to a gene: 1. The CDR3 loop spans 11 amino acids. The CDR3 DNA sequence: TGTGCCTGGATCAGGGGGTATGGCTACACCTTC. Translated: CAWIRGYGYTF.

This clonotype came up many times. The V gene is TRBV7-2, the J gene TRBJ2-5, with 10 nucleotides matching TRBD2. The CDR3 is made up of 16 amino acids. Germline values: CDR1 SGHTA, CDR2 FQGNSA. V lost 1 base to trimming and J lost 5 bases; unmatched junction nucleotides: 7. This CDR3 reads CASSLVGTSVWETQYF. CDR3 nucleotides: TGTGCCAGCAGCTTAGTGGGGACTAGCGTTTGGGAGACCCAGTACTTC.

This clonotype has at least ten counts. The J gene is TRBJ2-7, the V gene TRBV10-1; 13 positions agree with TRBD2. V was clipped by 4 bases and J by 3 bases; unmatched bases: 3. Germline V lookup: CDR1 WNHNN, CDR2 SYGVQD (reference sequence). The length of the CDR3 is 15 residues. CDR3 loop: CASSVGTSGIYEQYF. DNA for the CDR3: TGCGCCAGCAGTGTGGGGACTAGCGGGATCTACGAGCAGTACTTC.

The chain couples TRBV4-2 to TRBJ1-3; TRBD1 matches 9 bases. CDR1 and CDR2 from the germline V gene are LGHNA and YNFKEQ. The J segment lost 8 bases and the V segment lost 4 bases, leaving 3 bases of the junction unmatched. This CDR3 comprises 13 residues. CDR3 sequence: CASSPTGGDTIYF. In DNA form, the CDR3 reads TGTGCCAGCAGCCCGACAGGGGGGGACACCATATATTTT.

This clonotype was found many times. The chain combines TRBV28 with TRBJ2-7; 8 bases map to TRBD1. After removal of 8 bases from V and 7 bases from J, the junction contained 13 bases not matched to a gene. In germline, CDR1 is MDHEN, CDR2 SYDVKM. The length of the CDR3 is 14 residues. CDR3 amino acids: CASREPGTGKEQYF. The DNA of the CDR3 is TGTGCCAGCCGAGAACCCGGGACAGGAAAGGAGCAGTACTTC.

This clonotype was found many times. CDR3 sequence reads: CSARGGAGETQYF. CDR3 coding DNA: TGCAGTGCTAGAGGCGGAGCGGGAGAGACCCAGTACTTC. The chain joins TRBV20-1 to TRBJ2-5; tentative D call: TRBD2 (6 bases). Deletions cut 1 base from V and 4 bases from J, with 10 bases between. The CDR3 consists of 13 residues. Per germline, CDR1 DFQATT and CDR2 SNEGSKA (reference sequence).

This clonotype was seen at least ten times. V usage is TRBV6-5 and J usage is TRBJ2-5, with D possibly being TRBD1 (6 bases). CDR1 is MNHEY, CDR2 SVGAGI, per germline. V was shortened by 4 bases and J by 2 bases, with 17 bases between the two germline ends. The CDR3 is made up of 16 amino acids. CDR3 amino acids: CASSLIPWTDQETQYF. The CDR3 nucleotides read TGTGCCAGCAGTTTAATCCCTTGGACAGATCAAGAGACCCAGTACTTC.

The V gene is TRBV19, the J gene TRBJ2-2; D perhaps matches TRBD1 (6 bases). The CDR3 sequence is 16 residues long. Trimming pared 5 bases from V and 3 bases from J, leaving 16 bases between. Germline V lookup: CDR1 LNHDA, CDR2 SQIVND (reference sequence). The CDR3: CASSSDSLGYTGELFF. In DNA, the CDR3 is TGTGCCAGTAGTTCGGACAGCCTAGGATACACCGGGGAGCTGTTTTTT.

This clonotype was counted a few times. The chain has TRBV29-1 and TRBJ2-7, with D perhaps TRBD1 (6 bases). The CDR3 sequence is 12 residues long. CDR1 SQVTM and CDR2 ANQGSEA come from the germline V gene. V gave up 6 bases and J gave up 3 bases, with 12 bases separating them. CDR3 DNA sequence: TGCAGCGTCGCCGGGACAATCTACGAGCAGTACTTC. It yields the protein CSVAGTIYEQYF.

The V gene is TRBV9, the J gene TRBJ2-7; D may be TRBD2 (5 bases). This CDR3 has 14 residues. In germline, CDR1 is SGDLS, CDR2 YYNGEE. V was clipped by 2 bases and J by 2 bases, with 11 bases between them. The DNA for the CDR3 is TGTGCCAGCAGCGTTGGAGGCAGCCCCTACGAGCAGTACTTC. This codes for CASSVGGSPYEQYF.

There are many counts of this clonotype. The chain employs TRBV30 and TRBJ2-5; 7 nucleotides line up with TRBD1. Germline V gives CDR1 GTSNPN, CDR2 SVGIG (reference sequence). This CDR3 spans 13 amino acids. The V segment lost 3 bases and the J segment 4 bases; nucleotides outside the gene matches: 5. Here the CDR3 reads CAWRQPGGETQYF. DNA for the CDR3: TGTGCCTGGAGGCAACCAGGGGGAGAGACCCAGTACTTC.

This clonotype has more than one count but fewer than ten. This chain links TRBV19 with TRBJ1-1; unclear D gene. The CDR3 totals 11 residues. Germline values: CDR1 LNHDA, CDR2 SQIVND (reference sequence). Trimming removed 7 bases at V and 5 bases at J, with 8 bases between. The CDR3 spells CASKRVTEAFF. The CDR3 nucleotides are TGTGCCAGTAAGAGGGTTACTGAAGCTTTCTTT.

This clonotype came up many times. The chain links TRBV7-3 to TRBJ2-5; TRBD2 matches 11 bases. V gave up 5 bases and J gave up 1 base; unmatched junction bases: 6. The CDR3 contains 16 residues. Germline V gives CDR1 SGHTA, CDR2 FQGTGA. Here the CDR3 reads CASSEGTSGFQETQYF. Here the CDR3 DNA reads TGTGCCAGCAGCGAGGGGACTAGCGGCTTCCAAGAGACCCAGTACTTC.

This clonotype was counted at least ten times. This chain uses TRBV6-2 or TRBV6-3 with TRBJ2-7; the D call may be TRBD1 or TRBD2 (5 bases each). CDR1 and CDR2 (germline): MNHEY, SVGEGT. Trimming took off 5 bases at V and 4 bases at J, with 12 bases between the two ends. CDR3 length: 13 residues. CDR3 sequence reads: CASSDLWGYEQYF. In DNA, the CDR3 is TGTGCCAGCAGTGATCTGTGGGGGTACGAGCAGTACTTC.

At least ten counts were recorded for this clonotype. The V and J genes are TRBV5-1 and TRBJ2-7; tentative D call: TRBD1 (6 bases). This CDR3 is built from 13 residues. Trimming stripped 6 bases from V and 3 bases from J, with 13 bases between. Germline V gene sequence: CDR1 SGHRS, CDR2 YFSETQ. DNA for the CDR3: TGCGCCAGCAAAAGGGGGTTGGACTACGAGCAGTACTTC. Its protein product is CASKRGLDYEQYF.

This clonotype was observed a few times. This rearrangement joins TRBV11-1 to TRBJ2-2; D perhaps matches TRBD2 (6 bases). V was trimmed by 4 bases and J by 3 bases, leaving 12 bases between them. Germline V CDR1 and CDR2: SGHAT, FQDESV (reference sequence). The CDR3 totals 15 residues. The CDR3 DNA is TGTGCCAGCAGCTCGACTAGATCAGACACCGGGGAGCTGTTTTTT. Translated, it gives CASSSTRSDTGELFF.

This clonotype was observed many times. As DNA, the CDR3 is TGCAGCGCCGCGGACAGCCAAACCGGAGGCTACACCTTC. This gives the protein CSAADSQTGGYTF. The V call is TRBV29-1, the J call TRBJ1-2; D is possibly TRBD1 (6 bases). Between the trimmed V and J ends, which lost 7 bases and 8 bases, there was a span of 20 bases. The germline V gene has CDR1 SQVTM and CDR2 ANQGSEA. The CDR3 is 13 residues long. Full variable domain (missing parts from reference TRBV29-1 and TRBJ1-2): SAVISQKPSRDICQRGTSLTIQCQVDSQVTMMFWYRQQPGQSLTLIATANQGSEATYESGFVIDKFPISRPNLTFSTLTVSNMSPEDSSIYLCSAADSQTGGYTFGSGTRLTVV.

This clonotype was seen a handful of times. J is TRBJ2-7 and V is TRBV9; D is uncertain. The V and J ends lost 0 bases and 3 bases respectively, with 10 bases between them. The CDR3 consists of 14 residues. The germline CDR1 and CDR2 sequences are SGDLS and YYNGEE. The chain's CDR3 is CASSVGSGNYEQYF. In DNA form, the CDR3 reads TGTGCCAGCAGCGTAGGGTCCGGAAACTACGAGCAGTACTTC.

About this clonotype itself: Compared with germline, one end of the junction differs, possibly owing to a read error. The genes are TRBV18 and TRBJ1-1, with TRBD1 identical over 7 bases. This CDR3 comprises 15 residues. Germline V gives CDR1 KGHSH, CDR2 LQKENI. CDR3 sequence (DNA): TGTGCCAGCTCACCGGGACAGAGGACGAACACTGAAACTTTCTTT. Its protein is CASSPGQRTNTETFF.

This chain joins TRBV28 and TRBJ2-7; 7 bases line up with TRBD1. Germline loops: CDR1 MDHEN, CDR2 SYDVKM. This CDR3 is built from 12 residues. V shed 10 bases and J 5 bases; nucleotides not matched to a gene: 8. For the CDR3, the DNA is TGTGCCAATGAAAAAACAGGGGACGAGCAGTACTTC. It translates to CANEKTGDEQYF.

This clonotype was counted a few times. In DNA, the CDR3 is TGCGCCAGCAGCTTGACCCCAGGGGGGGAGCAGTACTTC. The encoded protein is CASSLTPGGEQYF. The genes are TRBV5-1 and TRBJ2-7, with a weak D call TRBD1 (7 bases). Looked up from germline, CDR1 is SGHRS and CDR2 is YFSETQ. This CDR3 region has 13 residues. The ends were cut back, 1 base at V and 7 bases at J, with 12 bases in the middle.

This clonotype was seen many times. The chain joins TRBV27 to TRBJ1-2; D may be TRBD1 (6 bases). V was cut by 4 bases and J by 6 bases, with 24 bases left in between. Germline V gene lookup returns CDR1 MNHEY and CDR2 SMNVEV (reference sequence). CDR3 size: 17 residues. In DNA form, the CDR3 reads TGTGCCAGCAGTTCCTCAGGACAGTCGAGTGGTGGAGATGGCTACACCTTC. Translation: CASSSSGQSSGGDGYTF.

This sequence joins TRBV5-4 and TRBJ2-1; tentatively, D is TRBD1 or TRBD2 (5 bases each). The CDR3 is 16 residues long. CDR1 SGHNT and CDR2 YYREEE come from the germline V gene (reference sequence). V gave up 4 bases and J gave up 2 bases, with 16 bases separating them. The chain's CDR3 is CASSLGTVGAYNEQFF. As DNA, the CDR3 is TGTGCCAGCAGCCTAGGGACGGTCGGGGCCTACAATGAGCAGTTCTTC.

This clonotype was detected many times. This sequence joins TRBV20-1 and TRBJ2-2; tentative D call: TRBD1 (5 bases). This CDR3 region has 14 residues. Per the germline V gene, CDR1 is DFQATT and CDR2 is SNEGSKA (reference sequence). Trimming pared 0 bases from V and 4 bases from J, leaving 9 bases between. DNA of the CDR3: TGCAGTGCTAGAGACAGGGAATCCACCGGGGAGCTGTTTTTT. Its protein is CSARDRESTGELFF.

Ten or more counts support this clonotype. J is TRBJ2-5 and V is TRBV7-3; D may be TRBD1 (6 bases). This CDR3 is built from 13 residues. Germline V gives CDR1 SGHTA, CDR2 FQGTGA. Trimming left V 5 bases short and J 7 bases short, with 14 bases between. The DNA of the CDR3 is TGTGCCAGCAGCCTAGGACAGTGGGGGACCCAGTACTTC. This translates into CASSLGQWGTQYF.

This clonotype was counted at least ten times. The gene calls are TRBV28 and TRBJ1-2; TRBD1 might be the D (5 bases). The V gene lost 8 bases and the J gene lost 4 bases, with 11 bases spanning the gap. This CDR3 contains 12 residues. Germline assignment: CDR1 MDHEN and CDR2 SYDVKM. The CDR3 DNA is TGTGCCAGCCGGCAGGGTCGCTATGGCTACACCTTC. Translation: CASRQGRYGYTF.

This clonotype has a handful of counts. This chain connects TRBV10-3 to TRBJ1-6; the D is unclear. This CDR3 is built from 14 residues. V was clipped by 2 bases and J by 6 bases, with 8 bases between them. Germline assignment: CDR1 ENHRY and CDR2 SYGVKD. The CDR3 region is CAISEDRANSPLHF. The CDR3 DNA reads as TGTGCCATCAGTGAGGACCGGGCTAATTCACCCCTCCACTTT.

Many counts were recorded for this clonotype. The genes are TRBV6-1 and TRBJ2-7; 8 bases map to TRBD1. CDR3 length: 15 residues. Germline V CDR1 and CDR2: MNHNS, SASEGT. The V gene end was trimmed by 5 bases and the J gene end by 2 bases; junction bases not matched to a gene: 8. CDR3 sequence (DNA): TGTGCCAGCAGTCTTGGGACAGGCCGTACCTACGAGCAGTACTTC. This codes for CASSLGTGRTYEQYF.

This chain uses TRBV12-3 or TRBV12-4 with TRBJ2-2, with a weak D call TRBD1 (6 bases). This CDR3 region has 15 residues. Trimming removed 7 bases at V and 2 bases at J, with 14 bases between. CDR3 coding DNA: TGTGCCAGCACCTGGGGGACACCTAACACCGGGGAGCTGTTTTTT. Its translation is CASTWGTPNTGELFF.

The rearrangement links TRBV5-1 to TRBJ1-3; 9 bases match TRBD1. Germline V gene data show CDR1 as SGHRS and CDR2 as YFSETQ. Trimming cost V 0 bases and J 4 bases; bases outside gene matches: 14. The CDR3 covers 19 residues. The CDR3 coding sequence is TGCGCCAGCAGCTTGGGGTCGTACAGGGGGCAGGAGAGAGGAAACACCATATATTTT. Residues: CASSLGSYRGQERGNTIYF.

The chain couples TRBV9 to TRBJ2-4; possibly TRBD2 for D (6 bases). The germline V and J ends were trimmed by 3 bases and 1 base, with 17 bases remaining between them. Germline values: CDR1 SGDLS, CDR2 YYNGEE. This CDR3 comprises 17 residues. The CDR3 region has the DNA TGTGCCAGCAGCGCCGGGACTCCAAGTGGGGCCAAAAACATTCAGTACTTC. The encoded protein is CASSAGTPSGAKNIQYF.